This entry features one T cell receptor beta chain sequence. The source of the sample is a study of shared clonotypes between healthy human individuals. Using immunoSEQ multiplex PCR, the repertoire was profiled, and TCRdb retains in-frame clones only, with some absent. Of fewer than 700,000 clones listed, around 80% were seen once; the top ten hold around 12%. Germline CDR1 is MGHDK and CDR2 is SYGVNS. There are 15 residues in the CDR3. The V gene lost 4 bases and the J gene lost 4 bases, with 13 bases spanning the gap. The chain links TRBV25-1 to TRBJ1-4; possibly TRBD1 for D (6 bases). The specimen was PBMCs. The sequence was obtained from a woman in her thirties or forties in good health. Some clones in this sample may be carry-over from other donors' samples. The DNA of the CDR3 is TGTGCCAGCAGTGCCATACAGGGAGATAATGAAAAACTGTTTTTT. Its translation is CASSAIQGDNEKLFF.